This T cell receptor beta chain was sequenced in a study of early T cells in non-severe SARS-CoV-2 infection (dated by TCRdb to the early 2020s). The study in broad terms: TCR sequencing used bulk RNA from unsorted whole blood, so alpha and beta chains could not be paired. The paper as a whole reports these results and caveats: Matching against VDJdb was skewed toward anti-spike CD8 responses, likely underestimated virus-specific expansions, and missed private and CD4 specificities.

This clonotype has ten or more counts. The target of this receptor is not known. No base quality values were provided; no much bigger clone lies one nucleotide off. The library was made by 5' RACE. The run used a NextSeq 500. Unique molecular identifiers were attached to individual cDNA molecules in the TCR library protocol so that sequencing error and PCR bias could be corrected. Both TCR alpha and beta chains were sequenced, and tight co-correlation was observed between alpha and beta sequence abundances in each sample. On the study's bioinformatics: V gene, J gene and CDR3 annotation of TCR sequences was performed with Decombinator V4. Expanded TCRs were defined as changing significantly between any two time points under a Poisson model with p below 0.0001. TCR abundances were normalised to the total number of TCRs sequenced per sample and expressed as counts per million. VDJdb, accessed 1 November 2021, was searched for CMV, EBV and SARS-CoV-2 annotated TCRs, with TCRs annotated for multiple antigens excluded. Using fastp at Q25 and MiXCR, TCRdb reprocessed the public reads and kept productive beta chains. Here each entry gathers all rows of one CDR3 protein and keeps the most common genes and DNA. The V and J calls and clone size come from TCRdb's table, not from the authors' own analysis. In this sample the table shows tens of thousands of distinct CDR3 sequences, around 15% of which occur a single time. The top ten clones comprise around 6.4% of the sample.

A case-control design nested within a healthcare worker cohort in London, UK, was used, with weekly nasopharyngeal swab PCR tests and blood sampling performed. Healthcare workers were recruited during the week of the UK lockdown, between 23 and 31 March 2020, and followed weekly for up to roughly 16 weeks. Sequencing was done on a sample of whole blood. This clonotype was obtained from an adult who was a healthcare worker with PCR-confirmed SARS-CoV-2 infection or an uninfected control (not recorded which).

The CDR3 is CASTFTGQAETQYF. Read as DNA, the sequence is TGTGCCAGCACCTTTACGGGGCAGGCGGAGACCCAGTACTTC. Here the chain combines TRBV27 and TRBJ2-5; the D element could tentatively be TRBD1 or TRBD2, as 5 bases agree for each. The CDR3 starts with the cysteine, ends with the phenylalanine, and has 14 residues. This entry keeps only the CDR3 DNA: 42 bases, framed from base 1. From the germline V gene (reference sequence), CDR1 is MNHEY and CDR2 is SMNVEV. Deletion took 7 bases off V and 5 bases off J, with a span of 17 bases between the germline ends.